Following are 8 T cell receptor beta chains from one sample sequenced in a study of beta chain features in type 1 diabetes. Findings of the study overall: Type 1 diabetes patients showed a moderate but significant shortening of TCRB CDR3s in all four CD4+ subsets.

The antigens these receptors bind are not known. What was sequenced were expressed TCRB transcripts, since all of the isolated RNA had been reverse transcribed. TCRdb's copy holds only in-frame clones and misses some; the assay was immunoSEQ multiplex PCR. The sample consists of over 150,000 clones, around 10% of them appearing once. Sequencing was performed on central memory CD4+ T cells from blood. The origin of the receptors is a young man with type 1 diabetes.

V usage is TRBV5-1 and J usage is TRBJ1-2, with D hard to call. Per germline, CDR1 SGHRS and CDR2 YFSETQ. The V end was cut by 4 bases, the J end by 0 bases, with 16 bases between. The CDR3 extends over 16 amino acids. The CDR3 coding sequence is TGCGCCAGCAGCCCGGATGGGTCTGAGGCTAACTATGGCTACACCTTC. Translated, it gives CASSPDGSEANYGYTF.

This clone was observed a few times. At one boundary the junction diverges from the germline segment, which might be a read error. The rearrangement uses TRBV5-5 and TRBJ2-7; D is uncertain. The CDR3 consists of 12 residues. From germline, CDR1 is SGHKS and CDR2 YYEKEE (reference sequence). The CDR3 DNA reads as TGTGCCAGCAGATTGGACGGGTACGAGCAGTACTTC. This encodes CASRLDGYEQYF.

This clone has more than one count but fewer than ten. The chain employs TRBV2 and TRBJ2-7; no reliable D call. Trimming stripped 1 base from V and 2 bases from J, with 9 bases between. CDR1 and CDR2 from the germline V gene are SNHLY and FYNNEI. CDR3 length equals 14 residues. The CDR3 DNA sequence: TGTGCCAGCAGTGAAGTACTCACGACCTACGAGCAGTACTTC. This encodes CASSEVLTTYEQYF.

Concerning this clone: Within the sample, other DNA sequences also encode this same CDR3. The chain uses TRBV6-6 and TRBJ2-7; TRBD2 aligns across 11 bases. Trimming cost V 4 bases and J 0 bases; bases outside gene matches: 2. In germline, CDR1 is MNHNY, CDR2 SVGAGI (reference sequence). The CDR3 has 15 residues. The CDR3 is CASSSGTSGSYEQYF. The CDR3 nucleotides are TGTGCCAGCAGTTCCGGGACTAGCGGCTCCTACGAGCAGTACTTC.

The V gene is TRBV5-1, the J gene TRBJ2-5, with 11 bases fitting TRBD1. The CDR3 runs to 15 residues. With V trimmed by 1 base and J by 4 bases, 3 bases remained unmatched. From germline, CDR1 is SGHRS and CDR2 YFSETQ. The CDR3 DNA follows: TGCGCCAGCAGCTTGCGGACAGGGGGCCGAGAGACCCAGTACTTC. Translating it yields CASSLRTGGRETQYF.

V and J are TRBV28 and TRBJ2-3; no reliable D call. Deletions cut 4 bases from V and 4 bases from J, with 3 bases between. The germline gives CDR1 MDHEN, CDR2 SYDVKM. CDR3 length: 11 residues. CDR3 in amino acids: CASSSSDTQYF. CDR3 DNA sequence: TGTGCCAGCAGTTCATCAGATACGCAGTATTTT.

This clone was seen a few times. The rearrangement links TRBV27 to TRBJ2-5; 7 bases match TRBD1. Trimming removed 5 bases from V and 3 bases from J; junction bases left unmatched: 3. The CDR3 sequence is 13 residues long. In germline, CDR1 is MNHEY, CDR2 SMNVEV (reference sequence). The chain's CDR3 is CASSRDRKETQYF. The CDR3 DNA reads as TGTGCCAGCAGTAGGGACAGAAAAGAGACCCAGTACTTC.

The rearrangement uses TRBV5-1 and TRBJ2-7, with TRBD2 matching 7 bases. The CDR3 has 14 residues. Germline loops: CDR1 SGHRS, CDR2 YFSETQ. V lost 5 bases, J lost 3 bases, and 8 bases stayed unmatched. In DNA, the CDR3 is TGCGCCAGCAGTGGACTAGGAAGGGACTACGAGCAGTACTTC. Translating it yields CASSGLGRDYEQYF. Complete variable domain (other parts from reference TRBV5-1 and TRBJ2-7): KAGVTQTPRYLIKTRGQQVTLSCSPISGHRSVSWYQQTPGQGLQFLFEYFSETQRNKGNFPGRFSGRQFSNSRSEMNVSTLELGDSALYLCASSGLGRDYEQYFGPGTRLTVT.